Shown below are 21 T cell receptor beta chains from a single sample sequenced in a study of blood T cell repertoires in COVID-19. Some clones are missing from TCRdb's copy, which holds only in-frame ones; the method was immunoSEQ multiplex PCR. The sample yields approximately 130,000 clones, around 83% seen once. Sequencing was performed on peripheral blood. The receptor set was obtained from a human donor in a cohort sampled during active COVID-19.

The V and J genes are TRBV7-8 and TRBJ1-1, with 8 bases identical to TRBD1. The CDR3 has 14 amino acids. Per germline, CDR1 SGHVS and CDR2 FQNEAQ. The V and J ends lost 5 bases and 5 bases, in that order; junction bases with no gene match: 7. The CDR3 sequence is CASSETGDRTEAFF. The CDR3 DNA sequence: TGTGCCAGCAGCGAGACAGGGGATAGAACTGAAGCTTTCTTT.

The genes are TRBV27 and TRBJ1-5, with D possibly TRBD1 on 5 matching bases. V was pared by 7 bases and J by 4 bases, with 20 bases between. Germline V CDR1 and CDR2: MNHEY, SMNVEV (reference sequence). The CDR3 is 16 residues long. CDR3 amino acids: CASKAGGLAENQPQHF. The CDR3 bases are TGTGCCAGCAAAGCGGGGGGTCTAGCGGAGAATCAGCCCCAGCATTTT.

The chain recombines TRBV9 with TRBJ1-4; 8 nucleotides align to TRBD1. Trimming cost V 6 bases and J 0 bases; bases outside gene matches: 7. CDR1 and CDR2 (germline): SGDLS, YYNGEE. The CDR3 runs to 16 residues. The CDR3 DNA is TGTGCCAGCACCCAAGGACAGGGATCAACTAATGAAAAACTGTTTTTT. Amino acid sequence: CASTQGQGSTNEKLFF.

The V gene is TRBV7-3, the J gene TRBJ1-1, with 8 bases fitting TRBD1. J was trimmed by 1 base and V by 9 bases; bases with no gene match: 10. The germline CDR1 and CDR2 sequences are SGHTA and FQGTGA. The length of the CDR3 is 15 residues. The CDR3 here is CASSDRAQGNTEAFF. The CDR3 DNA is TGTGCCAGTTCGGACAGGGCCCAAGGGAACACTGAAGCTTTCTTT.

The chain recombines TRBV11-2 with TRBJ2-1; TRBD2 matches 8 bases. CDR3 length equals 15 residues. J was trimmed by 5 bases and V by 5 bases; bases with no gene match: 8. The V gene's germline CDR1 is SGHAT and CDR2 FQNNGV. This CDR3 reads CASSPPGRGHNEQFF. CDR3 in DNA: TGTGCCAGCAGCCCCCCCGGGAGGGGTCACAATGAGCAGTTCTTC.

Regarding this clone: This CDR3 is also generated by other DNA sequences in the sample. The chain is built from TRBV7-3 and TRBJ2-3; the match to TRBD2 covers 11 bases. V gave up 5 bases and J gave up 1 base; unmatched junction bases: 5. This CDR3 contains 16 residues. The germline V gene has CDR1 SGHTA and CDR2 FQGTGA. The CDR3 sequence: CASSPALAGGTDTQYF. In nucleotides, the CDR3 is TGTGCCAGCAGCCCGGCACTAGCGGGGGGCACAGATACGCAGTATTTT.

This chain links TRBV5-1 with TRBJ1-2; D perhaps matches TRBD1 (5 bases). Trimming left V 0 bases short and J 3 bases short, with 12 bases between. Germline V gene lookup returns CDR1 SGHRS and CDR2 YFSETQ. This CDR3 has 15 residues. Here the CDR3 reads CASSLVGGRDYGYTF. CDR3 coding DNA: TGCGCCAGCAGCTTGGTGGGGGGTCGCGACTATGGCTACACCTTC. Complete variable domain (other parts from reference TRBV5-1 and TRBJ1-2): KAGVTQTPRYLIKTRGQQVTLSCSPISGHRSVSWYQQTPGQGLQFLFEYFSETQRNKGNFPGRFSGRQFSNSRSEMNVSTLELGDSALYLCASSLVGGRDYGYTFGSGTRLTVV.

Concerning this clone: The DNA is left out, because the CDR3 cannot be placed on it with certainty; the CDR3 is given as TCRdb lists it. V is TRBV6-4 and J is TRBJ2-7; the D call in the table, TRBD1, was not verified against the DNA. Germline CDR1 is MRHNA and CDR2 is SNTAGT. Ends included, the CDR3 has 15 residues. The CDR3 region is CASRCPWAPAYEQYF.

J is TRBJ2-1 and V is TRBV7-2, with D maybe TRBD2 (6 bases). The CDR3 is 15 amino acids. The germline V and J ends were trimmed by 1 base and 4 bases, with 11 bases remaining between them. Germline CDR1 and CDR2: SGHTA and FQGNSA. CDR3 sequence: CASSLEAGQYNEQFF. The CDR3 DNA is TGTGCCAGCAGCTTAGAGGCGGGGCAGTACAATGAGCAGTTCTTC.

This sequence joins TRBV27 and TRBJ1-1, with 7 bases matching TRBD1. The CDR3 is made up of 15 amino acids. Germline V gene sequence: CDR1 MNHEY, CDR2 SMNVEV (reference sequence). The junction had 10 bases not matched to a gene; V was cut back by 5 bases and J by 4 bases. Here the CDR3 reads CASSTNYRGPTEAFF. The DNA of the CDR3 is TGTGCCAGCAGTACGAACTACAGGGGACCCACTGAAGCTTTCTTT.

This clone has just a few counts. The V and J genes are TRBV6-6 and TRBJ2-1; TRBD2 agrees at 13 bases. Germline V CDR1 and CDR2: MNHNY, SVGAGI (reference sequence). There are 19 residues in the CDR3. The ends lost 5 bases at V and 0 bases at J; junction bases unmatched: 10. The CDR3 sequence is CASSRSGTSGASSYNEQFF. Here the CDR3 DNA reads TGTGCCAGCAGTCGGAGCGGGACTAGCGGGGCCAGCTCCTACAATGAGCAGTTCTTC.

The chain couples TRBV5-6 to TRBJ2-7; TRBD2 matches 10 bases. This CDR3 has 18 amino acids. V lost 4 bases, J lost 2 bases, and 15 bases stayed unmatched. From germline, CDR1 is SGHDT and CDR2 YYEEEE. The CDR3 nucleotides read TGTGCCAGCAGCCCACGGCCTAGCGGGAGTAGGTTCGCCTACGAGCAGTACGTC. Its protein is CASSPRPSGSRFAYEQYV.

The V gene is TRBV7-9, the J gene TRBJ1-1, with D hard to call. The CDR3 has 13 amino acids. The ends were cut back, 5 bases at V and 4 bases at J, with 11 bases in the middle. Germline CDR1 reads SEHNR; CDR2 reads FQNEAQ (reference sequence). CDR3 residues: CASSLGEGTEAFF. For the CDR3, the DNA is TGTGCCAGCAGCCTCGGAGAGGGCACTGAAGCTTTCTTT.

The rearrangement joins TRBV30 to TRBJ2-3; 9 bases match TRBD2. Trimming removed 4 bases from V and 3 bases from J; junction bases left unmatched: 2. Germline V gene data show CDR1 as GTSNPN and CDR2 as SVGIG (reference sequence). The CDR3 totals 13 residues. Here the CDR3 DNA reads TGTGCCTGGATCGCGGGAGGGACAGATACGCAGTATTTT. It codes for CAWIAGGTDTQYF.

This rearrangement joins TRBV5-1 to TRBJ1-4; 9 bases line up with TRBD1. The CDR3 contains 16 residues. CDR1 is SGHRS and CDR2 is YFSETQ in the germline V gene. V shed 4 bases, J shed 0 bases, and the junction held 4 bases outside the gene matches. In DNA, the CDR3 is TGCGCCAGCAGCCCAGGGACAGGGACAACTAATGAAAAACTGTTTTTT. Translation: CASSPGTGTTNEKLFF.

The rearrangement joins TRBV19 to TRBJ1-1; no definite D call. The germline gives CDR1 LNHDA, CDR2 SQIVND (reference sequence). V was cut by 3 bases and J by 2 bases, with 7 bases left in between. The CDR3 has 13 residues. The DNA of the CDR3 is TGTGCCAGTAGTATTGAGGGAAACACTGAAGCTTTCTTT. This gives the protein CASSIEGNTEAFF.

The chain links TRBV18 to TRBJ1-4, with TRBD1 identical over 7 bases. J gave up 7 bases and V 2 bases, and 4 bases lay outside the gene matches. The germline CDR1 and CDR2 sequences are KGHSH and LQKENI. The CDR3 covers 14 residues. In DNA form, the CDR3 reads TGTGCCAGCTCACCAGGGACAGCTACTGAAAAACTGTTTTTT. Translating it yields CASSPGTATEKLFF.

The CDR3 reads CAISDRGNQPQHF. In nucleotides, the CDR3 is TGTGCCATCTCGGACAGGGGCAATCAGCCCCAGCATTTT. V and J are TRBV19 and TRBJ1-5, with 8 nucleotides matching TRBD1. Germline trimming cut 10 bases from V and 2 bases from J; bases unmatched to any gene: 4. In germline, CDR1 is LNHDA, CDR2 SQIVND (reference sequence). This CDR3 is 13 amino acids long.

This chain joins TRBV18 and TRBJ1-1; 7 positions agree with TRBD1. The CDR3 sequence is 15 residues long. Germline V gives CDR1 KGHSH, CDR2 LQKENI. Trimming removed 0 bases from V and 5 bases from J; junction bases left unmatched: 6. The CDR3, as DNA: TGTGCCAGCTCACCACCGAACAGGGGAGGAACTGAAGCTTTCTTT. Translating it yields CASSPPNRGGTEAFF.

The rearrangement joins TRBV3-1 (or the pseudogene TRBV3-2) to TRBJ1-2, with a possible D match to TRBD1 (6 bases). CDR1 LGHDT and CDR2 YNNKEL come from the germline V gene (reference sequence). V lost 5 bases and J 0 bases, leaving 10 bases between the germline ends. The CDR3 covers 14 residues. CDR3 region: CASSYRAANYGYTF. In nucleotides, the CDR3 is TGTGCCAGCAGCTACAGGGCTGCTAACTATGGCTACACCTTC.

The J gene is TRBJ1-1, the V gene TRBV9, with 9 bases lining up with TRBD1. V lost 4 bases and J lost 1; bases outside the gene matches: 5. Germline loops: CDR1 SGDLS, CDR2 YYNGEE. There are 15 residues in the CDR3. In DNA form, the CDR3 reads TGTGCCAGCAGCCCATACAGGGGGCCGAACACTGAAGCTTTCTTT. This translates into CASSPYRGPNTEAFF.